These 11 T cell receptor beta chains originate from one sample sequenced in a study of blood T cell repertoires in COVID-19. The method was immunoSEQ multiplex PCR; TCRdb's version includes in-frame clones alone and lacks a portion of them. The profile shows a few hundred thousand clones, 88% of them singletons. The specimen was peripheral blood. The receptor source for this set is a woman aged 30 to 39 who had recovered from COVID-19.

This rearrangement joins TRBV6-5 to TRBJ2-5; 8 bases agree with TRBD2. With 6 bases clipped from V and 5 bases from J, the junction kept 5 bases outside the gene matches. Germline CDR1 and CDR2: MNHEY and SVGAGI. This CDR3 has 13 residues. DNA for the CDR3: TGTGCCAGCAGCGCGGGGGGCCGGGAGACCCAGTACTTC. This encodes CASSAGGRETQYF.

This clone was detected ten times or more. The chain couples TRBV4-3 to TRBJ1-1, with TRBD1 identical over 8 bases. V trimming: 0 bases; J trimming: 5 bases; junction bases outside the gene matches: 8. This CDR3 is 16 amino acids long. CDR1 LGHNA and CDR2 YSLEER come from the germline V gene. For the CDR3, the DNA is TGCGCCAGCAGCCAAGAACCGCAGGGGGCGAATACTGAAGCTTTCTTT. Translating gives CASSQEPQGANTEAFF.

The rearrangement joins TRBV7-3 to TRBJ1-4; the D is unclear. This CDR3 is built from 14 residues. Per the germline V gene, CDR1 is SGHTA and CDR2 is FQGTGA. Trimming pared 5 bases from V and 7 bases from J, leaving 14 bases between. In nucleotides, the CDR3 is TGTGCCAGCAGCCCCGATCCACAATCTGAAAAACTGTTTTTT. It is translated as CASSPDPQSEKLFF.

V is TRBV12-5 and J is TRBJ2-7; tentative D call: TRBD2 (6 bases). This CDR3 has 16 residues. V shed 0 bases and J shed 4 bases, with 16 bases lying between them. Germline-derived CDR1 and CDR2 are LGHNT and FRNRAP. This CDR3 is CASGLVQAGRVYEQYF. As DNA, the CDR3 is TGTGCTAGTGGTTTGGTACAGGCCGGGAGAGTGTACGAGCAGTACTTC.

The rearrangement uses TRBV21-1 and TRBJ1-4. TRBV21-1 is noted as a pseudogene. This CDR3 comprises 16 residues. The CDR3, as DNA: TGTGCCAGCAGCAAAAGTGATAGCGTGACTAATGAAAAACTGTTTTTT. Its protein product is CASSKSDSVTNEKLFF.

The rearrangement links TRBV30 to TRBJ1-4; D is perhaps TRBD1 (6 bases). The CDR3 length is 13 residues. Germline CDR1 and CDR2: GTSNPN and SVGIG (reference sequence). The germline V and J ends were trimmed by 8 bases and 7 bases, with 17 bases remaining between them. DNA of the CDR3: TGTGCCCTAGGGGCAGGGGAGGGTGAAAAACTGTTTTTT. Its protein is CALGAGEGEKLFF.

The chain recombines TRBV5-4 with TRBJ2-3; TRBD2 matches at 11 bases. The germline gives CDR1 SGHNT, CDR2 YYREEE (reference sequence). This CDR3 is built from 15 residues. V was clipped by 4 bases and J by 6 bases; unmatched bases: 7. The CDR3 DNA follows: TGTGCCAGCAGCCGCGATAGGACTAGCGGGGATACGCAGTATTTT. It codes for CASSRDRTSGDTQYF. Together with reference TRBV5-4 and TRBJ2-3, the CDR3 gives the full variable domain: ETGVTQSPTHLIKTRGQQVTLRCSSQSGHNTVSWYQQALGQGPQFIFQYYREEENGRGNFPPRFSGLQFPNYSSELNVNALELDDSALYLCASSRDRTSGDTQYFGPGTRLTVL.

The V and J genes are TRBV6-1 and TRBJ2-3; no reliable D call. The CDR3 spans 15 residues. Germline V lookup: CDR1 MNHNS, CDR2 SASEGT. V lost 3 bases, J lost 0 bases, and 10 bases lay in between. In DNA form, the CDR3 reads TGTGCCAGCAGTGATATCACATCTAGCACAGATACGCAGTATTTT. This translates into CASSDITSSTDTQYF.

This chain uses TRBV7-2 with TRBJ2-7, with 10 bases identical to TRBD2. The CDR3 sequence is 17 residues long. Germline values: CDR1 SGHTA, CDR2 FQGNSA. V lost 6 bases to trimming and J lost 2 bases; unmatched junction nucleotides: 13. CDR3 nucleotides: TGTGCCAGCAGTCCCCGGAGCGGGGGGGCTAACCCCTACGAGCAGTACTTC. It encodes CASSPRSGGANPYEQYF.

The chain has TRBV19 and TRBJ1-2; tentative D call: TRBD1 (6 bases). The CDR3 is made up of 15 amino acids. Germline CDR1 reads LNHDA; CDR2 reads SQIVND (reference sequence). V was cut by 4 bases and J by 2 bases, with 14 bases left in between. CDR3 nucleotide sequence: TGTGCCAGTAGTAGGCTGGACAGTCTAAACTATGGCTACACCTTC. Encoded protein: CASSRLDSLNYGYTF. Filled out from reference TRBV19 and TRBJ1-2, the complete variable domain reads DGGITQSPKYLFRKEGQNVTLSCEQNLNHDAMYWYRQDPGQGLRLIYYSQIVNDFQKGDIAEGYSVSREKKESFPLTVTSAQKNPTAFYLCASSRLDSLNYGYTFGSGTRLTVV.

The V gene is TRBV9, the J gene TRBJ2-7, with D maybe TRBD2 (6 bases). Between the trimmed V and J ends, which lost 4 bases and 3 bases, there was a span of 14 bases. This CDR3 comprises 14 residues. Germline assignment: CDR1 SGDLS and CDR2 YYNGEE. CDR3 sequence (DNA): TGTGCCAGCAGCCCCGGAGGGTACGGCTACGAGCAGTACTTC. Its translation is CASSPGGYGYEQYF.